This T cell receptor beta chain derives from a study of T cells after yellow fever vaccination. The TCR cDNA carried a universal primer site and UMIs from 5'RACE template switching. Each CDR3 protein is one row after TCRdb ran MiXCR on the 5' RACE reads. This table holds 150,000 or so distinct CDR3 sequences, under 8% found once. This clonotype has at least ten counts. The antigen is undetermined. After removal of 6 bases from V and 4 bases from J, the junction contained 5 bases not matched to a gene. CDR3 length: 13 residues. Whole-study findings and limits: A weaker but faster secondary response was observed, peaking on day 5 versus 15. Bulk-population clonotypes that are abundant could appear as contaminants in FACS-sorted repertoires. Boosting was followed by the reappearance of most primary-vaccination clones (around 95% CD4, around 86% CD8).

The source was CD4+ T cells sorted from PBMCs, collected 10 days after the yellow fever booster vaccination. The source of this sequence is a man younger than 40 who received the YFV17D yellow fever vaccine. J is TRBJ2-7 and V is TRBV12-3 or TRBV12-4, with TRBD2 matching over 8 bases. CDR3 amino acids: CASRAGTRYEQYF. The CDR3 DNA is TGTGCCAGCAGGGCTGGGACTAGATACGAGCAGTACTTC.